Listed here are 18 T cell receptor beta chains from one sample, sequenced in a study of blood T cells in healthy people across ages. A second PCR of 7 to 11 cycles used a sample-barcoded 5' primer and a J-beta primer mix. MiXCR, applied by TCRdb to the 5' RACE reads, yields one record per CDR3 protein. The sample consists of 580,000 or so distinct CDR3 sequences, roughly 43% of them appearing once. Sequenced sample: blood. Receptors were obtained from a man older than 75 in good health.

This chain joins TRBV4-1 and TRBJ1-2; D ambiguous. CDR1 MGHRA and CDR2 YSYEKL come from the germline V gene. V shed 4 bases and J shed 6 bases, with 18 bases lying between them. The CDR3 loop spans 15 amino acids. The CDR3 here is CASSLPVRGSHGYTF. The CDR3 nucleotides are TGCGCCAGCAGCCTTCCTGTTCGGGGTTCTCATGGCTACACCTTC.

This clonotype has a handful of counts. The rearrangement joins TRBV7-2 to TRBJ2-1; D remains unclear. CDR3 size: 11 residues. Trimming left V 11 bases short and J 0 bases short, with 5 bases between. The germline gives CDR1 SGHTA, CDR2 FQGNSA. The CDR3 region is CAVGSYNEQFF. CDR3 in DNA: TGTGCCGTGGGCTCCTACAATGAGCAGTTCTTC. The variable domain in full, completed from reference TRBV7-2 and TRBJ2-1, reads GAGVSQSPSNKVTEKGKDVELRCDPISGHTALYWYRQSLGQGLEFLIYFQGNSAPDKSGLPSDRFSAERTGGSVSTLTIQRTQQEDSAVYLCAVGSYNEQFFGPGTRLTVL.

V and J are TRBV12-3 or TRBV12-4 and TRBJ2-5, with D perhaps matching TRBD1 (5 bases). This CDR3 is 13 amino acids long. Trimming took 5 bases from V and 11 from J, leaving 18 bases between them. The CDR3 DNA reads as TGTGCCAGCAGTCCTCCAGGGATCGATGAGCAGTACTTC. This codes for CASSPPGIDEQYF.

This clonotype was found a few times. CDR3 in amino acids: CASSHYAAGDTQYF. The DNA for the CDR3 is TGTGCCAGCAGCCATTACGCTGCGGGAGATACGCAGTATTTT. The chain links TRBV7-2 to TRBJ2-3, with D perhaps TRBD2 (5 bases). Germline V CDR1 and CDR2: SGHTA, FQGNSA. Trimming cost V 5 bases and J 5 bases, with 14 bases left between them. The CDR3 totals 14 residues.

The chain is built from TRBV12-3 or TRBV12-4 and TRBJ2-7; weak D call: TRBD2 (5 bases). With 8 bases removed from V and 7 bases from J, the gap between germline ends came to 12 bases. There are 11 residues in the CDR3. The CDR3 spells CASRLRNEQYF. CDR3 DNA: TGTGCCAGCCGACTACGGAATGAGCAGTACTTC.

The V gene is TRBV2, the J gene TRBJ2-5, with D maybe TRBD2 (5 bases). The CDR3 length is 14 residues. The V and J ends lost 5 bases and 5 bases respectively, with 15 bases between them. From germline, CDR1 is SNHLY and CDR2 FYNNEI. The DNA of the CDR3 is TGTGCCAGCAGTCCCCGGGTCGGCGGGGAGACCCAGTACTTC. Its protein product is CASSPRVGGETQYF.

The chain combines TRBV6-2 or TRBV6-3 with TRBJ2-5; TRBD2 aligns across 7 bases. CDR3 size: 13 residues. Germline V gives CDR1 MNHEY, CDR2 SVGEGT. The ends lost 6 bases at V and 2 bases at J; junction bases unmatched: 3. CDR3 DNA sequence: TGTGCCAGCAGCTGGGGAGGGCAAGAGACCCAGTACTTC. This encodes CASSWGGQETQYF.

This clonotype was found a few times. The chain combines TRBV10-3 with TRBJ2-3, with 11 bases lining up with TRBD2. The CDR3 spans 16 residues. The germline gives CDR1 ENHRY, CDR2 SYGVKD. J was trimmed by 3 bases and V by 7 bases; bases with no gene match: 9. The CDR3 DNA is TGTGCCATCAAAGGGGGATCTAGCGGGGGGACAGATACGCAGTATTTT. This translates into CAIKGGSSGGTDTQYF.

The CDR3 sequence: CSVEDPISYNEQFF. CDR3 in DNA: TGCAGCGTTGAAGATCCAATCTCCTACAATGAGCAGTTCTTC. The rearrangement uses TRBV29-1 and TRBJ2-1; D not certain. Germline values: CDR1 SQVTM, CDR2 ANQGSEA. The CDR3 consists of 14 residues. Deletions cut 0 bases from V and 0 bases from J, with 6 bases between.

The chain combines TRBV10-3 with TRBJ2-4, with D perhaps matching TRBD1 or TRBD2 (5 bases each). The tail of the sequence fits TRBJ2-7 better, so the J call may be wrong. Looked up from germline, CDR1 is ENHRY and CDR2 is SYGVKD. The length of the CDR3 is 15 residues. The CDR3 sequence is CAISDPGRVNYEQYF. The CDR3 DNA reads TGTGCCATCAGTGATCCGGGACGTGTCAACTACGAGCAGTACTTC.

This clonotype was found a few times. The J gene is TRBJ2-1, the V gene TRBV15, with 9 bases that match TRBD2. This CDR3 spans 15 amino acids. J was trimmed by 8 bases and V by 5 bases; bases with no gene match: 10. Germline CDR1 LNHNV, CDR2 YYDKDF (reference sequence). CDR3 bases: TGTGCCACCAGCTCCGAGCTTAGCGGGAGAGATGAGCAGTTCTTC. This sequence encodes CATSSELSGRDEQFF.

V usage is TRBV5-1 and J usage is TRBJ2-3; weak D call: TRBD2 (5 bases). V lost 5 bases to trimming and J lost 4 bases, with 8 bases between them. This CDR3 has 12 amino acids. Germline CDR1 is SGHRS and CDR2 is YFSETQ. The CDR3 nucleotides are TGCGCCAGCAGGGAGGAGGCAGATACGCAGTATTTT. Amino acids: CASREEADTQYF.

This clonotype was seen more than once but under ten times. The chain is built from TRBV11-2 and TRBJ2-1; D perhaps matches TRBD1 (5 bases). V shed 5 bases and J shed 9 bases, with 17 bases lying between them. CDR1 and CDR2 (germline): SGHAT, FQNNGV. This CDR3 comprises 14 residues. For the CDR3, the DNA is TGTGCCAGCAGCCCCGACAGATCCCAGGGTGAGCAGTTCTTC. Its translation: CASSPDRSQGEQFF.

V is TRBV20-1 and J is TRBJ2-1; TRBD2 matches at 10 bases. The J call may not be correct, given that the DNA end is closer to TRBJ2-7. CDR1 and CDR2 (germline): DFQATT, SNEGSKA (reference sequence). This CDR3 spans 17 amino acids. The CDR3 protein is CSAPPLAGDPSYNEQYF. In DNA, the CDR3 is TGCAGTGCCCCCCCGCTAGCGGGAGACCCCTCCTACAATGAGCAGTACTTC.

The J gene is TRBJ2-7, the V gene TRBV6-6; D is unresolved. V lost 0 bases and J lost 0, with 12 bases in between. The germline V gene encodes CDR1 MNHNY and CDR2 SVGAGI (reference sequence). This CDR3 region has 16 residues. CDR3 sequence reads: CASSYSMAETSYEQYF. In nucleotides, the CDR3 is TGTGCCAGCAGTTACTCGATGGCCGAAACCTCCTACGAGCAGTACTTC.

The DNA of the CDR3 is TGTGCCAGCAGCACCGCCGGGACAGGGGCCTACGAGCAGTACTTC. The encoded protein is CASSTAGTGAYEQYF. The rearrangement uses TRBV7-2 and TRBJ2-7; 10 bases map to TRBD1. Germline V gene lookup returns CDR1 SGHTA and CDR2 FQGNSA. The CDR3 loop spans 15 amino acids. The V gene end was trimmed by 5 bases and the J gene end by 2 bases; junction bases not matched to a gene: 6.

The sample holds a few counts of this clonotype. This chain uses TRBV29-1 with TRBJ2-7; 10 nucleotides align to TRBD2. This CDR3 region has 13 residues. V lost 6 bases and J lost 0; bases outside the gene matches: 2. Per the germline V gene, CDR1 is SQVTM and CDR2 is ANQGSEA. CDR3 in DNA: TGCAGCGTCTGGACTAGCGGCTCCTACGAGCAGTACTTC. Protein: CSVWTSGSYEQYF.

This chain joins TRBV20-1 and TRBJ2-1; 10 bases fit TRBD2. The CDR3 has 15 amino acids. V was pared by 3 bases and J by 7 bases, with 9 bases of the junction left unmatched. CDR1 is DFQATT and CDR2 is SNEGSKA in the germline V gene (reference sequence). CDR3 residues: CSARTGASGSNEQFF. CDR3 coding DNA: TGCAGTGCTAGGACCGGGGCTAGCGGGAGTAATGAGCAGTTCTTC.